This record concerns one TCR beta chain sequence. Per the original methods: Using reference gene primer amplification, nucleated cell counts were estimated. The table came from immunoSEQ multiplex PCR; TCRdb's copy has only in-frame clones and leaves some out. The DNA was the basis for D and trimming; V, J and clone size are from that table. This sample has 200,000 to 250,000 clones, with over 75% found just once. This sample was included in a study of blood T cell repertoires in COVID-19. Looking at the study overall: Sources were T cells, B-cell-depleted T cells, or PBMCs; the material itself was cDNA or gDNA.

Trimming stripped 3 bases from V and 6 bases from J, with 8 bases between. The CDR3 consists of 12 residues. Germline CDR1 is SGHTA and CDR2 is FQGNSA. Each recovered donor of Cohort 3 presented with two negative PCRs, clearance, or symptom resolution. The sequence was obtained from an older woman who had recovered from COVID-19. The V gene is TRBV7-2, the J gene TRBJ1-1, with D unclear. Material: PBMCs or T cells enriched from blood (not recorded which). The CDR3 loop reads CASSFRLAEAFF. CDR3 coding DNA: TGTGCCAGCAGCTTCCGACTCGCTGAAGCTTTCTTT.